This TCR beta chain is drawn from a study of T cells in Graves' hyperthyroidism and ophthalmopathy. V was pared by 6 bases and J by 6 bases, with 12 bases of the junction left unmatched. CDR1 is ENHRY and CDR2 is SYGVKD in the germline V gene. There are 17 residues in the CDR3. Researchers amplified the TCR beta CDR3 regions from RNA transcripts. First-round RT-PCR targeting the TCR CDR3 was performed with the HTBI primer set. A single record per CDR3 protein comes from TCRdb applying MiXCR to the multiplex PCR reads. The table lists 90,000 to 120,000 distinct CDR3 sequences, about 17% of them singletons. Diagnoses used clinical symptoms, serum thyroxine and TRAb, thyroid ultrasound and orbital computed tomography. The PBMCs were taken from more than 8 ml of fresh peripheral blood. To note about this clonotype: Its antigen is not identified.

Study-wide findings and caveats: For ophthalmopathy, model prediction preceded onset by a median about 6 months.

Sequencing was done on a sample of blood. The chain uses TRBV10-3 and TRBJ2-1; 12 positions match TRBD2. This sequence was found in a woman in her forties or fifties with Graves' hyperthyroidism. The CDR3 sequence: CAISHPPGLAGINEQFF. The DNA for the CDR3 is TGTGCCATCAGCCACCCACCCGGACTAGCGGGGATCAATGAGCAGTTCTTC.